This T cell receptor beta chain derives from a study of CD4+ T cells in melanoma. This clone was counted only a few times. Its specificity is not known. The sample holds other DNA sequences that translate to the same CDR3. Study-wide findings and caveats: Reportedly, melanoma neoantigen-specific CD4+ T cells showed varied differentiation states. CD8+ T cell, macrophage and B cell function reportedly correlated with neoantigen-specific CD4+ T cells.

The repertoire was sequenced with immunoSEQ multiplex PCR; TCRdb's copy has only in-frame clones and lacks some. Here the sample spans 20,000 to 25,000 clones, over 70% being singletons. Material for sequencing was cells from a culture (not recorded whether cultured in vitro). The sequence came from a human donor with melanoma.

CDR3 amino acids: CASSLGAGVSTDTQYF. For the CDR3, the DNA is TGTGCCAGCAGCTTGGGAGCGGGGGTTAGCACAGATACGCAGTATTTT. The J gene is TRBJ2-3, the V gene TRBV5-4, with 8 bases fitting TRBD2. CDR3 length: 16 residues. With V trimmed by 0 bases and J by 0 bases, 3 bases remained unmatched. Germline V CDR1 and CDR2: SGHNT, YYREEE (reference sequence).